The 9 T cell receptor beta chains reported below all come from one sample, sequenced in a study of blood T cell repertoires in COVID-19. The data were produced by immunoSEQ multiplex PCR, yet TCRdb's version contains in-frame clones alone and is incomplete. The sample gives 200,000 to 300,000 clones, 70% to 85% of which show up once; 1.5% to 2% is in the top ten. Sequenced: peripheral blood. Source of these receptors: an elderly woman with acute or convalescent COVID-19.

The V gene is TRBV18, the J gene TRBJ2-3, with TRBD2 matching 13 bases. This CDR3 region has 16 residues. V was clipped by 4 bases and J by 5 bases; unmatched bases: 6. Germline V lookup: CDR1 KGHSH, CDR2 LQKENI. CDR3 DNA: TGTGCCAGCTCACTAACTAGCGGGAGGGCCGGAGATACGCAGTATTTT. This sequence encodes CASSLTSGRAGDTQYF.

CDR3 bases: TGTGCCAGCAGCTTAGCCGGGACTAGCGGGAGAAGCGCAGATACGCAGTATTTT. Protein product: CASSLAGTSGRSADTQYF. This chain connects TRBV11-2 to TRBJ2-3; TRBD2 agrees at 14 bases. Germline CDR1 is SGHAT and CDR2 is FQNNGV. This CDR3 contains 18 residues. V dropped 1 base and J dropped 4; count of bases not matched to a gene: 7.

CDR3 sequence: CASSLSGHFNEKLFF. The CDR3 DNA reads TGTGCCAGCAGTTTATCTGGACATTTTAATGAAAAACTGTTTTTT. The V call is TRBV27, the J call TRBJ1-4; possible D gene TRBD1, 5 bases. Looked up from germline, CDR1 is MNHEY and CDR2 is SMNVEV (reference sequence). There are 15 residues in the CDR3. Trimming removed 0 bases at V and 4 bases at J, with 9 bases between. The whole variable domain, remainder taken from reference TRBV27 and TRBJ1-4, is EAQVTQNPRYLITVTGKKLTVTCSQNMNHEYMSWYRQDPGLGLRQIYYSMNVEVTDKGDVPEGYKVSRKEKRNFPLILESPSPNQTSLYFCASSLSGHFNEKLFFGSGTQLSVL.

This clone has just a few counts. The chain employs TRBV4-1 and TRBJ1-3; D perhaps matches TRBD1 (5 bases). The CDR3 is 17 amino acids. Per the germline V gene, CDR1 is MGHRA and CDR2 is YSYEKL. V was clipped by 1 base and J by 0 bases, with 13 bases between them. This CDR3 reads CASSQGRGILSGNTIYF. Here the CDR3 DNA reads TGCGCCAGCAGCCAAGGTCGGGGGATACTCTCTGGAAACACCATATATTTT.

The chain links TRBV28 to TRBJ2-7, with D perhaps matching TRBD1 (8 bases). V lost 6 bases, J lost 3 bases, and 21 bases lay in between. The CDR3 is 16 residues long. From germline, CDR1 is MDHEN and CDR2 SYDVKM. In nucleotides, the CDR3 is TGTGCCAGCAGAACCTTAGGACAGGGAGGGGACTACGAGCAGTACTTC. Its protein product is CASRTLGQGGDYEQYF.

The rearrangement joins TRBV6-4 to TRBJ2-1, with 13 bases that match TRBD2. CDR3 length equals 14 residues. Germline loops: CDR1 MRHNA, CDR2 SNTAGT. V dropped 6 bases and J dropped 8; count of bases not matched to a gene: 4. CDR3 bases: TGTGCCAGCAGGACTAGCGGGGGGTCCGATGAGCAGTTCTTC. Residues: CASRTSGGSDEQFF.

The chain uses TRBV9 and TRBJ2-5, with a weak D call TRBD2 (6 bases). This CDR3 region has 14 residues. V lost 4 bases to trimming and J lost 5 bases, with 15 bases between them. CDR1 SGDLS and CDR2 YYNGEE come from the germline V gene. The CDR3 is CASSPELASETQYF. The CDR3 bases are TGTGCCAGCAGCCCTGAACTAGCTTCCGAGACCCAGTACTTC.

The chain combines TRBV6-5 with TRBJ1-5, with 7 positions matching TRBD1. The ends lost 5 bases at V and 6 bases at J; junction bases unmatched: 10. The germline V gene has CDR1 MNHEY and CDR2 SVGAGI. The CDR3 covers 15 residues. CDR3 amino acids: CASSLTTGVTQPQHF. The DNA of the CDR3 is TGTGCCAGCAGTCTTACTACAGGGGTAACTCAGCCCCAGCATTTT.

The rearrangement links TRBV19 to TRBJ1-3; TRBD1 agrees at 8 bases. The germline V gene encodes CDR1 LNHDA and CDR2 SQIVND (reference sequence). J lost 5 bases, V lost 6 bases, and 9 bases had no gene match. The CDR3 is 15 residues long. The CDR3 here is CASSPPGGARNTIYF. In DNA form, the CDR3 reads TGTGCCAGTAGCCCACCAGGGGGCGCGAGAAACACCATATATTTT.